The present entry profiles one T cell receptor beta chain with its context. In the authors' methods: Researchers report that nucleated cell counts were estimated from reference gene primer amplification. This table comes from immunoSEQ multiplex PCR, and its TCRdb copy is limited to in-frame clones, with some not included. That table is the source of V, J and clone size, and D and trimming were worked out from the DNA. Counted here are a few hundred thousand clones, approximately 90% occurring once; the ten biggest clones make up about 0.86%. Cohort allocation depended upon clinical history that participants reported. This sample is drawn from a study of blood T cell repertoires in COVID-19. Study details: Specimens from acute and convalescent COVID-19 originated in the United States, Italy and Spain. PBMCs, B-cell-depleted T cells, or T cells were the source of the cDNA or gDNA that made up the material.

The V gene lost 1 base and the J gene lost 7 bases, with 14 bases spanning the gap. Germline loops: CDR1 LNHDA, CDR2 SQIVND (reference sequence). This CDR3 is built from 14 residues. The chain uses TRBV19 and TRBJ2-7; D is uncertain. Specimen: PBMCs or T cells enriched from blood (not recorded which). This receptor was identified in a woman aged 40 to 50 who had been exposed to COVID-19. CDR3 sequence (DNA): TGTGCCAGTAGTATAGTACTTCAAGGCGGAGAGCAGTACTTC. Its translation: CASSIVLQGGEQYF. The full variable domain, in which reference TRBV19 and TRBJ2-7 provide the parts outside the CDR3, is DGGITQSPKYLFRKEGQNVTLSCEQNLNHDAMYWYRQDPGQGLRLIYYSQIVNDFQKGDIAEGYSVSREKKESFPLTVTSAQKNPTAFYLCASSIVLQGGEQYFGPGTRLTVT.